These 6 T cell receptor beta chains came from one sample sequenced in a study of blood T cell repertoires in COVID-19. This table comes from immunoSEQ multiplex PCR, and its TCRdb copy is limited to in-frame clones, with some not included. The sample has over 100,000 clones; 75% to 90% are singletons. Sequencing was carried out using peripheral blood. All receptors come from a human donor in a cohort sampled during active COVID-19.

V is TRBV30 and J is TRBJ1-2; maybe TRBD1 (5 bases). Between the trimmed V and J ends, which lost 3 bases and 2 bases, there was a span of 19 bases. The CDR3 runs 16 residues. Germline V lookup: CDR1 GTSNPN, CDR2 SVGIG (reference sequence). The CDR3 sequence is CAWRGLVGRGNYGYTF. The CDR3 nucleotides read TGTGCCTGGAGGGGACTGGTAGGGCGAGGAAACTATGGCTACACCTTC.

This clone was recorded a few times. The V gene is TRBV18, the J gene TRBJ1-5; D remains ambiguous. The CDR3 length is 13 residues. V was cut by 4 bases and J by 7 bases, with 11 bases left in between. Germline lookup yields CDR1 KGHSH and CDR2 LQKENI. Here the CDR3 reads CASSLGAGQPQHF. CDR3 DNA sequence: TGTGCCAGCTCACTGGGAGCGGGACAGCCCCAGCATTTT.

V usage is TRBV7-2 and J usage is TRBJ2-1; TRBD1 aligns across 7 bases. The V gene's germline CDR1 is SGHTA and CDR2 FQGNSA. V shed 5 bases and J 10 bases; nucleotides not matched to a gene: 2. This CDR3 is built from 11 residues. Written as DNA, the CDR3 is TGTGCCAGCAGCCTCAGGGGGGAGCAGTTCTTC. It yields the protein CASSLRGEQFF. Supplemented by reference TRBV7-2 and TRBJ2-1, the full variable domain reads GAGVSQSPSNKVTEKGKDVELRCDPISGHTALYWYRQSLGQGLEFLIYFQGNSAPDKSGLPSDRFSAERTGGSVSTLTIQRTQQEDSAVYLCASSLRGEQFFGPGTRLTVL.

The chain recombines TRBV7-9 with TRBJ2-4, with D perhaps matching TRBD1 (5 bases). Germline CDR1 and CDR2: SEHNR and FQNEAQ (reference sequence). The ends were cut back, 0 bases at V and 5 bases at J, with 5 bases in the middle. The CDR3 has 13 amino acids. CDR3 protein: CASSLAGENIQYF. CDR3 in DNA: TGTGCCAGCAGCTTAGCAGGGGAAAACATTCAGTACTTC.

This clone was counted once. The chain carries TRBV5-1 and TRBJ1-1, with D uncertain. The length of the CDR3 is 13 residues. Germline V gene data show CDR1 as SGHRS and CDR2 as YFSETQ. V lost 1 base, J lost 1 base, and 5 bases lay in between. DNA of the CDR3: TGCGCCAGCAGCTTGCGAGAGAACACTGAAGCTTTCTTT. Amino acid sequence: CASSLRENTEAFF. Variable domain in full (rest from reference TRBV5-1 and TRBJ1-1): KAGVTQTPRYLIKTRGQQVTLSCSPISGHRSVSWYQQTPGQGLQFLFEYFSETQRNKGNFPGRFSGRQFSNSRSEMNVSTLELGDSALYLCASSLRENTEAFFGQGTRLTVV.

This sequence joins TRBV7-9 and TRBJ1-3; 10 nucleotides agree with TRBD1. V was clipped by 5 bases and J by 4 bases; unmatched bases: 2. The CDR3 covers 14 residues. Germline loops: CDR1 SEHNR, CDR2 FQNEAQ (reference sequence). The CDR3 nucleotides read TGTGCCAGCAGCCGGACAGGGGGAGGAAACACCATATATTTT. Its protein product is CASSRTGGGNTIYF.